This T cell receptor (beta chain) is from a study of T cells after yellow fever vaccination. The CDR3 consists of 17 residues. Per germline, CDR1 SGHRS and CDR2 YFSETQ. V was trimmed by 1 base and J by 10 bases, leaving 23 bases between them. Only a few counts were recorded for this clonotype. TCRdb reprocessed the 5' RACE reads via MiXCR and lists one record per CDR3 protein. The sample holds some 350,000 distinct CDR3 sequences, 8.5% to 10% seen once. Source: PBMCs, taken on the day of the first yellow fever vaccination. This chain joins TRBV5-1 and TRBJ1-4; a possible D gene is TRBD1 (6 bases). This clonotype originated in a man aged 18 to 29 who received the YFV17D yellow fever vaccine. CDR3 DNA: TGCGCCAGCAGCTTGCCGGGCGAGGGGGACACCAGTGGAAAACTGTTTTTT. The encoded protein is CASSLPGEGDTSGKLFF.